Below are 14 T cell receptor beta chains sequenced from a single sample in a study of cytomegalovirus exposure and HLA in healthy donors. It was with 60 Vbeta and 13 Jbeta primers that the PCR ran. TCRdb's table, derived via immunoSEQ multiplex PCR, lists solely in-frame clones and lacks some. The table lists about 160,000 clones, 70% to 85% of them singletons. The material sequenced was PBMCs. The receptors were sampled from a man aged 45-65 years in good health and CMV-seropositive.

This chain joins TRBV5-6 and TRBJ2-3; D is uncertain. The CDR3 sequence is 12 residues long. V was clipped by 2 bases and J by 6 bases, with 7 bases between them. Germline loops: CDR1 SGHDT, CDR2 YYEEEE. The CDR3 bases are TGTGCCAGCAGCTTTTACGGGGATACGCAGTATTTT. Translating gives CASSFYGDTQYF.

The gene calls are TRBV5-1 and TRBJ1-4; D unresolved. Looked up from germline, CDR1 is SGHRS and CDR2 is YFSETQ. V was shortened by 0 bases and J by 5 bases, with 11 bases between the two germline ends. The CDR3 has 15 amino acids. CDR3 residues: CASSLASGRNEKLFF. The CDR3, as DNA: TGCGCCAGCAGCTTGGCTTCAGGAAGGAATGAAAAACTGTTTTTT.

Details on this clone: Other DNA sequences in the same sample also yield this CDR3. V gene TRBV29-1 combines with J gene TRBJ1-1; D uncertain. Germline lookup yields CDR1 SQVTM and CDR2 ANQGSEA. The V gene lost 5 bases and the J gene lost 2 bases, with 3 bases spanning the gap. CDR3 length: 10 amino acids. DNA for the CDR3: TGCAGCGTTACAAACACTGAAGCTTTCTTT. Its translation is CSVTNTEAFF. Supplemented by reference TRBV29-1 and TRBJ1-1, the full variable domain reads SAVISQKPSRDICQRGTSLTIQCQVDSQVTMMFWYRQQPGQSLTLIATANQGSEATYESGFVIDKFPISRPNLTFSTLTVSNMSPEDSSIYLCSVTNTEAFFGQGTRLTVV.

CDR3 coding DNA: TGCGCCAGCAGCCAAGATAGGGGGTACGACTATGGCTACACCTTC. Encoded protein: CASSQDRGYDYGYTF. The chain has TRBV4-1 and TRBJ1-2, with a possible D match to TRBD1 (6 bases). CDR1 and CDR2 (germline): MGHRA, YSYEKL. This CDR3 contains 15 residues. Trimming took off 0 bases at V and 3 bases at J, with 11 bases between the two ends.

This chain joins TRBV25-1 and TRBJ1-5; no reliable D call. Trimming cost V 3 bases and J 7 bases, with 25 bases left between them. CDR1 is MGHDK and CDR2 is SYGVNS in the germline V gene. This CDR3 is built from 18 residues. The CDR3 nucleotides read TGTGCCAGCAGTGATCCCCAGACTACTTCCCTTATCGAACAGCCCCAGCATTTT. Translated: CASSDPQTTSLIEQPQHF.

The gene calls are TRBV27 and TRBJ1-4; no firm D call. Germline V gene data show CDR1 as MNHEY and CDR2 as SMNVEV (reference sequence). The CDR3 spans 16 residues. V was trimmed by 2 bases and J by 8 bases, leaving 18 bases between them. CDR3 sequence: CASSLSGVGAYEKLFF. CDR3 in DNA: TGTGCCAGCAGTTTAAGCGGCGTTGGAGCTTACGAAAAACTGTTTTTT.

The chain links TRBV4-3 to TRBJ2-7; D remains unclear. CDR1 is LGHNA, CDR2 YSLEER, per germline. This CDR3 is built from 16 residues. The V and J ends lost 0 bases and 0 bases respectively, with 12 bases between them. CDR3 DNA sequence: TGCGCCAGCAGCCAAGATCGAGGTCCTCGCTCCTACGAGCAGTACTTC. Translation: CASSQDRGPRSYEQYF.

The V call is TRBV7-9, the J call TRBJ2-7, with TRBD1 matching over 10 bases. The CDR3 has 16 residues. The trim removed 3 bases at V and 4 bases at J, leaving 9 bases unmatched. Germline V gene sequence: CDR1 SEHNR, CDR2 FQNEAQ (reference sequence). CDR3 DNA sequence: TGTGCCAGCAGCTTTTTTGGACAGGGGGTAAGGTACGAGCAGTACTTC. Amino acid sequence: CASSFFGQGVRYEQYF.

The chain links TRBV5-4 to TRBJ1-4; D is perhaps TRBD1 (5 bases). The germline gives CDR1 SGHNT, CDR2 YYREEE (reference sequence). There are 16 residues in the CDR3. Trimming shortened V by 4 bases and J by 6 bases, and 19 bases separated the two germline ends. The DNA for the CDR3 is TGTGCCAGCAGCCCCAACGGGGGGGTCGGGGATGAAAAACTGTTTTTT. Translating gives CASSPNGGVGDEKLFF.

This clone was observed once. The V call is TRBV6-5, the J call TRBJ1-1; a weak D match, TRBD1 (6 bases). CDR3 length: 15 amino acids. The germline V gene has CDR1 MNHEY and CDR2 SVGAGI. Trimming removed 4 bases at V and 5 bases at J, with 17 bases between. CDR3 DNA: TGTGCCAGCAGTTTCTACAGGGTTCTGGGGACTGAAGCTTTCTTT. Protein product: CASSFYRVLGTEAFF.

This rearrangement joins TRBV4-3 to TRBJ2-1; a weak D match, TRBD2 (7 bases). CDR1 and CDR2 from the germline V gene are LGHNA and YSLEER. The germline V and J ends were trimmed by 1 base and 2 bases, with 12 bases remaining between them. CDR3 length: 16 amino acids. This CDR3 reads CASSQVQGTTYNEQFF. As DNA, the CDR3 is TGCGCCAGCAGCCAAGTTCAGGGGACTACCTACAATGAGCAGTTCTTC.

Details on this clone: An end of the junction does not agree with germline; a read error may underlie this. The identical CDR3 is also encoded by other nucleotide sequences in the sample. This chain's CDR3 is CASSRLAYNSPLHF. The CDR3 DNA reads as TGTGCCAGCAGCCGACTTGCCTATAATTCCCCCCTCCACTTT. The V gene is TRBV7-8, the J gene TRBJ1-6; no firm D call. Germline-derived CDR1 and CDR2 are SGHVS and FQNEAQ. There are 14 residues in the CDR3.

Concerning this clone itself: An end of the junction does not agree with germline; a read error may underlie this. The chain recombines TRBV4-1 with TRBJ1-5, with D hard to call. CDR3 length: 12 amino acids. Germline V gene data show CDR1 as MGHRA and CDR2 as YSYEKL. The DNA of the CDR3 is TGCGCCAGCAGCCAATTTAATCAGTCCCAGCATTTT. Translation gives CASSQFNQSQHF.

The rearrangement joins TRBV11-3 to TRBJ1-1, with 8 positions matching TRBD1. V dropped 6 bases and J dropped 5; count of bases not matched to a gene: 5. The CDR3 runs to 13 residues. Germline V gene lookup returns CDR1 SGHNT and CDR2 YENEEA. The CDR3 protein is CASSATGVTEAFF. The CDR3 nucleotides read TGTGCCAGCAGTGCGACAGGGGTTACTGAAGCTTTCTTT.